The T cell receptor beta chain under discussion was sequenced for a study of blood T cell repertoires in COVID-19. The assay was immunoSEQ multiplex PCR, and TCRdb's table has in-frame clones only and misses some. Of about 170,000 clones listed, roughly 78% are singletons. This CDR3 has 12 amino acids. The V gene's germline CDR1 is SGHAT and CDR2 FQNNGV. V lost 0 bases to trimming and J lost 6 bases, with 3 bases between them. The clonotype was recovered from an older woman in a cohort exposed to, infected with or recovered from COVID-19 (not recorded which). Sequencing used PBMCs or T cells enriched from blood (not recorded which). The chain is built from TRBV11-2 and TRBJ2-1, with D hard to call. Here the CDR3 reads CASSLDGNEQFF. For the CDR3, the DNA is TGTGCCAGCAGCTTAGACGGCAATGAGCAGTTCTTC.